Listed below are T cell receptor beta chains from one sample, sequenced in a study of shared clonotypes between healthy human individuals. Produced via immunoSEQ multiplex PCR; TCRdb's table is partial and in-frame only. The table includes roughly 2.1 million clones, roughly 91% detected once. The specimen was naive CD8+ T cells from PBMCs. Receptors were obtained from a man younger than 35 in good health. Some clones in this sample may be carry-over from other donors' samples. Both conserved end residues are part of each CDR3. D genes are given only for firm matches. Not every row has a clone size; where given, it reads once, few, many or a size class.

v_gene	abundance	d_gene	j_gene	CDR3aa	CDR3nt
TRBV6-1	.	.	TRBJ2-7	CASSEGWDWGTYEQYF	TGTGCCAGCAGTGAAGGGTGGGACTGGGGGACCTACGAGCAGTACTTC
TRBV28	.	.	TRBJ1-2	CASSIVDSSNYGYTF	TGTGCCAGTTCTATAGTGGACAGTTCTAACTATGGCTACACCTTC
TRBV11-3	.	.	TRBJ2-7	CASSLEGDGAYEQYF	TGTGCCAGCAGCTTAGAGGGGGACGGAGCCTACGAGCAGTACTTC
TRBV9	once	.	TRBJ2-1	CASSPQSGNEQFF	TGTGCCAGCAGCCCCCAGTCGGGCAATGAGCAGTTCTTC
TRBV7-2	.	.	TRBJ2-2	CASSHWGRELTGELFF	TGTGCCAGCAGCCACTGGGGCCGAGAATTGACCGGGGAGCTGTTTTTT
TRBV27	.	.	TRBJ1-1	CASREAGLGTEAFF	TGTGCCAGCAGGGAAGCAGGGTTGGGCACTGAAGCTTTCTTT
TRBV29-1	.	.	TRBJ2-2	CSVRQEAGELFF	TGCAGCGTTCGCCAGGAGGCCGGGGAGCTGTTTTTT
TRBV4-3	.	TRBD1	TRBJ2-5	CASSQGPGGMETQYF	TGCGCCAGCAGCCAGGGGCCAGGGGGAATGGAGACCCAGTACTTC
TRBV5-1	.	TRBD2	TRBJ2-1	CASRYHPTSGIFYEQFF	TGCGCCAGCAGGTACCATCCTACTAGCGGGATTTTCTATGAGCAGTTCTTC
TRBV7-9	.	.	TRBJ1-4	CASSLGSGLRTNEKLFF	TGTGCCAGCAGCTTAGGATCGGGGCTGAGGACTAATGAAAAACTGTTTTTT
TRBV29-1	.	.	TRBJ1-2	CSVEVVSSGYTF	TGCAGCGTTGAAGTAGTGAGCTCTGGCTACACCTTC
TRBV4-3	.	.	TRBJ1-4	CASSHSGGEGEKLFF	TGCGCCAGCAGCCACTCAGGTGGGGAAGGAGAAAAACTGTTTTTT
TRBV9	.	.	TRBJ2-5	CASSRRLGGVQETQYF	TGTGCCAGCAGCAGAAGACTTGGGGGAGTCCAAGAGACCCAGTACTTC
TRBV7-9	few	.	TRBJ2-3	CATTGGSTDTQYF	TGTGCCACCACAGGCGGCTCCACAGATACGCAGTATTTT
TRBV11-2	.	TRBD2	TRBJ2-1	CASSPSGGRVVYNEQFF	TGTGCCAGCAGCCCGAGTGGCGGGAGGGTGGTCTACAATGAGCAGTTCTTC
TRBV7-9	once	.	TRBJ2-4	CASRAMDIQYF	TGTGCCAGCAGAGCTATGGACATTCAGTACTTC
TRBV19	.	.	TRBJ2-3	CASSISGQFMDTQYF	TGTGCCAGTAGTATCTCCGGACAGTTTATGGATACGCAGTATTTT
TRBV4-1	.	.	TRBJ2-3	CASSNTGLSDSDTQYF	TGCGCCAGCAGCAATACGGGACTCTCGGATTCGGATACGCAGTATTTT
TRBV29-1	once	.	TRBJ2-1	CSVVPPIRSPGNEQFF	TGCAGCGTTGTCCCGCCTATCCGTTCTCCAGGGAATGAGCAGTTCTTC
TRBV28	.	TRBD1	TRBJ1-3	CASSSPPRQGAGNTIYF	TGTGCCAGCAGTTCCCCCCCCCGACAGGGGGCAGGAAACACCATATATTTT
TRBV4-1	.	.	TRBJ2-1	CASSQGETYLYNEQFF	TGCGCCAGCAGCCAAGGTGAGACTTACCTCTACAATGAGCAGTTCTTC
TRBV7-2	.	TRBD1	TRBJ2-7	CASSSMGQGGGEQYF	TGTGCCAGCAGCTCCATGGGACAGGGGGGAGGCGAGCAGTACTTC
TRBV7-2	.	TRBD2	TRBJ2-7	CASSFPLSGSSYEQYF	TGTGCCAGCAGCTTTCCCCTTAGCGGGTCCTCCTACGAGCAGTACTTC
TRBV6-4	.	.	TRBJ1-2	CASSDRNDVYGYTF	TGTGCCAGCAGTGACAGGAACGATGTCTATGGCTACACCTTC
TRBV10-3	.	TRBD1	TRBJ2-7	CAISARTGDSYEQYF	TGTGCCATCAGTGCCCGGACAGGGGATTCCTACGAGCAGTACTTC
TRBV29-1	.	.	TRBJ1-2	CSVEDLRRSANYGYTF	TGCAGCGTTGAAGATCTTCGGAGGAGCGCTAACTATGGCTACACCTTC
TRBV5-6	.	.	TRBJ2-7	CASSLGPGMPSYEQYF	TGTGCCAGCAGCTTGGGGCCGGGGATGCCCTCCTACGAGCAGTACTTC
TRBV7-8	.	TRBD1	TRBJ2-3	CASSLMTGVTDTQYF	TGTGCCAGCAGCTTAATGACAGGGGTGACAGATACGCAGTATTTT
TRBV6-6	once	.	TRBJ1-1	CASRLGPSTEAFF	TGTGCCAGCAGGCTCGGTCCGTCCACTGAAGCTTTCTTT
TRBV19	.	.	TRBJ1-2	CASSIPRAQETFYGYTF	TGTGCCAGTAGTATACCCAGGGCACAGGAAACTTTCTATGGCTACACCTTC
TRBV7-9	.	TRBD1	TRBJ2-7	CASSPGQGRSYEQYF	TGTGCCAGCAGCCCGGGACAGGGGCGATCCTACGAGCAGTACTTC
TRBV6-5	.	.	TRBJ2-5	CASSYNGGMVQETQYF	TGTGCCAGCAGTTATAATGGGGGTATGGTACAAGAGACCCAGTACTTC
TRBV11-2	.	TRBD2	TRBJ2-7	CASSLADLAGAYEQYF	TGTGCCAGCAGCTTAGCTGACCTAGCGGGGGCCTACGAGCAGTACTTC
TRBV9	.	.	TRBJ2-4	CASSLGLGDIQYF	TGTGCCAGCAGCCTGGGGCTGGGGGACATTCAGTACTTC
TRBV27	.	.	TRBJ1-1	CASSFLGGLGTEAFF	TGTGCCAGCAGTTTCCTGGGGGGGCTGGGCACTGAAGCTTTCTTT
TRBV19	.	.	TRBJ1-1	CASSRAMNTEAFF	TGTGCCAGTAGTCGGGCCATGAACACTGAAGCTTTCTTT
TRBV15	.	TRBD1	TRBJ2-2	CATSRVRTGPNTGELFF	TGTGCCACCAGCAGAGTACGGACAGGGCCGAACACCGGGGAGCTGTTTTTT
TRBV5-5	.	.	TRBJ1-3	CASSSEGRHSGNTIYF	TGTGCCAGCAGCTCCGAGGGTCGGCACTCTGGAAACACCATATATTTT
TRBV27	.	.	TRBJ2-1	CASTINLGLSYNEQFF	TGTGCCAGCACCATTAACCTGGGACTCTCCTACAATGAGCAGTTCTTC
TRBV4-1	.	TRBD2	TRBJ2-7	CASSPAGGWYEQYF	TGCGCCAGCAGCCCGGCGGGAGGGTGGTACGAGCAGTACTTC
TRBV15	.	.	TRBJ2-1	CATSRDRGTYNEQFF	TGTGCCACCAGCAGAGACAGGGGTACCTACAATGAGCAGTTCTTC
TRBV7-9	.	.	TRBJ1-5	CASSPAGRNQPQHF	TGTGCCAGCAGCCCGGCGGGTCGCAATCAGCCCCAGCATTTT
TRBV9	few	TRBD1	TRBJ1-1	CASSVRDRNTEAFF	TGTGCCAGCAGCGTCCGGGACAGGAACACTGAAGCTTTCTTT
TRBV5-5	once	.	TRBJ1-2	CASSPNMAWGYTF	TGTGCCAGCAGCCCAAACATGGCATGGGGCTACACCTTC
TRBV28	.	.	TRBJ2-2	CASRFIAGELFF	TGTGCCAGCCGGTTTATCGCCGGGGAGCTGTTTTTT
TRBV28	.	.	TRBJ1-6	CASSVDGASPLHF	TGTGCCAGCAGCGTCGACGGGGCATCACCCCTCCACTTT
TRBV25-1	.	.	TRBJ1-5	CASSEAGANQPQHF	TGTGCCAGCAGTGAGGCAGGGGCCAATCAGCCCCAGCATTTT
TRBV28	.	.	TRBJ1-2	CASSLVGVSTF	TGTGCCAGCAGTTTGGTAGGGGTTTCCACCTTC
TRBV9	.	.	TRBJ1-1	CASSPAQVNTEAFF	TGTGCCAGCAGCCCCGCCCAGGTGAACACTGAAGCTTTCTTT
TRBV2	.	.	TRBJ2-7	CASSDSRITYEQYF	TGTGCCAGCAGTGATAGTAGGATAACCTACGAGCAGTACTTC
TRBV7-8	.	.	TRBJ1-5	CASSLVQGKSQPQHF	TGTGCCAGCAGCTTAGTCCAGGGGAAAAGTCAGCCCCAGCATTTT
TRBV29-1	.	.	TRBJ2-5	CSVETSGETQYF	TGCAGCGTTGAAACCAGTGGCGAGACCCAGTACTTC
TRBV7-9	.	TRBD1	TRBJ1-2	CASSPRGTVYGYTF	TGTGCCAGCAGCCCAAGGGGGACAGTCTATGGCTACACCTTC
TRBV7-3	.	.	TRBJ2-2	CASSENTGELFF	TGTGCCAGCAGCGAGAACACCGGGGAGCTGTTTTTT
TRBV27	.	.	TRBJ2-7	CASSLSAGYEQYF	TGTGCCAGCAGTTTATCGGCAGGGTACGAGCAGTACTTC
TRBV7-2	.	TRBD1	TRBJ2-6	CASSLAKGTGAFSGANVLTF	TGTGCCAGCAGCTTAGCGAAGGGGACAGGGGCCTTCTCTGGGGCCAACGTCCTGACTTTC
TRBV28	once	.	TRBJ2-7	CASSHRGRGPYEQYF	TGTGCCAGCAGTCATAGAGGGAGAGGCCCCTACGAGCAGTACTTC
TRBV28	.	TRBD1	TRBJ2-1	CASSLPYIDRGRTFF	TGTGCCAGCAGTTTACCTTACATCGACAGGGGGCGTACGTTCTTC